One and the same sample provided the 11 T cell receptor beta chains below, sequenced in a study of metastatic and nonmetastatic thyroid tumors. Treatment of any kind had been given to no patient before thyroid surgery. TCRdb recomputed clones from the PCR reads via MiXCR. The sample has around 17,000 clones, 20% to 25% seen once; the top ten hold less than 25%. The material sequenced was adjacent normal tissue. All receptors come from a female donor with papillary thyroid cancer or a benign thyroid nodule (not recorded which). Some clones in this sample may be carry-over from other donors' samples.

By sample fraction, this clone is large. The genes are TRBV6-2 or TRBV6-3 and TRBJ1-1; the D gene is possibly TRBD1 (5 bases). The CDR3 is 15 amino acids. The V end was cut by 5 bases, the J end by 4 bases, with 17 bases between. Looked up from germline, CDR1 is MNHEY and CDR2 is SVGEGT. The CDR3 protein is CASSRALMGGTEAFF. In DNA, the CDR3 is TGTGCCAGCAGTAGGGCCCTCATGGGGGGCACTGAAGCTTTCTTT.

The DNA of the CDR3 is TGCAGTGCTAGATGGCCTGCCTCGGGGGGTGTTGAAAAACTGTTTTTT. As protein: CSARWPASGGVEKLFF. V usage is TRBV20-1 and J usage is TRBJ1-4, with D possibly matching TRBD1 (5 bases). Germline CDR1 is DFQATT and CDR2 is SNEGSKA (reference sequence). This CDR3 region has 16 residues. V dropped 2 bases and J dropped 7 bases, with 20 bases sitting between them.

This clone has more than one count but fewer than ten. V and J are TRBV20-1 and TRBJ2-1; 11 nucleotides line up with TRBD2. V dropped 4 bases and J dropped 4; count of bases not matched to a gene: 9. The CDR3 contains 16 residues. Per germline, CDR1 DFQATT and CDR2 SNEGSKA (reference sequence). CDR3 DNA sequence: TGCAGTGCTATAGATAGCGGGGGGGCCGCATACAATGAGCAGTTCTTC. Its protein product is CSAIDSGGAAYNEQFF.

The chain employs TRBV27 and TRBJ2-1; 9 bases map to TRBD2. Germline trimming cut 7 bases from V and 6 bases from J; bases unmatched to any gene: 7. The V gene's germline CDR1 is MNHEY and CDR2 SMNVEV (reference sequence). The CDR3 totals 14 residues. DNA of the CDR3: TGTGCCAGCACCGTTAGCGGGAGATTCAATGAGCAGTTCTTC. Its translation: CASTVSGRFNEQFF.

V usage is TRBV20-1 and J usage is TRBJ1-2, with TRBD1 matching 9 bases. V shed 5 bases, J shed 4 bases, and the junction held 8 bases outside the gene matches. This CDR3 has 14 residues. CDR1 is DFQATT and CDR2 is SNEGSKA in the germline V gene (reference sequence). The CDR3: CSAPGTGNSYGYTF. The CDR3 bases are TGCAGTGCTCCCGGGACAGGGAACAGCTATGGCTACACCTTC.

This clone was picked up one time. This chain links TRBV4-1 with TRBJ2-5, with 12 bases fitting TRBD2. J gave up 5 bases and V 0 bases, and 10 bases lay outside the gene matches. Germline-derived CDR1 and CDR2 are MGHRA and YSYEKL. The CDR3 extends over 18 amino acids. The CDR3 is CASSQDSLTSGRGETQYF. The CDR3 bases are TGCGCCAGCAGCCAAGATTCCCTGACTAGCGGGAGAGGGGAGACCCAGTACTTC.

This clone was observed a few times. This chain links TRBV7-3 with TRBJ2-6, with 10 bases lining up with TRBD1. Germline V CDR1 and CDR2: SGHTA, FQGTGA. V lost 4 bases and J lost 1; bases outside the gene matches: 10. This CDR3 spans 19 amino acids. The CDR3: CASSSTIGQGVSGANVLTF. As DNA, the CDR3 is TGTGCCAGCAGCTCAACGATAGGACAGGGGGTATCTGGGGCCAACGTCCTGACTTTC.

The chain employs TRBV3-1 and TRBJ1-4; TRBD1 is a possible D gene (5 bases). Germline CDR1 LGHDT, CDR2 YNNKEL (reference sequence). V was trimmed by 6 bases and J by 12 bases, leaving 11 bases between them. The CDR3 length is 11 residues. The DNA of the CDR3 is TGTGCCAGCAGGGGACCATGGGAACTGTTTTTT. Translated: CASRGPWELFF.

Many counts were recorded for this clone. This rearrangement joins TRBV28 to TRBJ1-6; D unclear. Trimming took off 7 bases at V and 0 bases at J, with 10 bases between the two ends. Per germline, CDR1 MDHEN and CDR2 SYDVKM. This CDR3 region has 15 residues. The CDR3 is CASKQHSSYNSPLHF. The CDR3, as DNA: TGTGCCAGCAAACAACACAGCTCCTATAATTCACCCCTCCACTTT.

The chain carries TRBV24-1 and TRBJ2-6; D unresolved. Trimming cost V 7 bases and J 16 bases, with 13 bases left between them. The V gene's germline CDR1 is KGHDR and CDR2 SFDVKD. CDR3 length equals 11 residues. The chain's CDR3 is CATRPHVGLTF. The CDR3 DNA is TGTGCCACCAGACCCCATGTAGGTCTGACTTTC.

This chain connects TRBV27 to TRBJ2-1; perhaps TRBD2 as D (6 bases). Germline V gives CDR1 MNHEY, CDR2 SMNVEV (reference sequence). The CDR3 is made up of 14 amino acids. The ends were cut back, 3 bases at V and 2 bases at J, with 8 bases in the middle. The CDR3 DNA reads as TGTGCCAGCAGTTTTGGCGGGGCCTACAATGAGCAGTTCTTC. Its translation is CASSFGGAYNEQFF.